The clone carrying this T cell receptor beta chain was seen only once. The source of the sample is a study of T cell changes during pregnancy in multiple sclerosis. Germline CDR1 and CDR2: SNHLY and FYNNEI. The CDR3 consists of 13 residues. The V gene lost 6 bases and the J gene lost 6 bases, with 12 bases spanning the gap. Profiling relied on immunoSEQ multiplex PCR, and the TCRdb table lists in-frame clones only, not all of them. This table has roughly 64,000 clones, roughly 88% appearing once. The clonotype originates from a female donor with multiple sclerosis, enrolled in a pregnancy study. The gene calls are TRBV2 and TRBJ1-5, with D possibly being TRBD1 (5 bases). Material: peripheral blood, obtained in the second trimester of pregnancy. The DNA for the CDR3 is TGTGCCAGCAGACCGGGACTTTCTCAGCCCCAGCATTTT. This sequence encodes CASRPGLSQPQHF.